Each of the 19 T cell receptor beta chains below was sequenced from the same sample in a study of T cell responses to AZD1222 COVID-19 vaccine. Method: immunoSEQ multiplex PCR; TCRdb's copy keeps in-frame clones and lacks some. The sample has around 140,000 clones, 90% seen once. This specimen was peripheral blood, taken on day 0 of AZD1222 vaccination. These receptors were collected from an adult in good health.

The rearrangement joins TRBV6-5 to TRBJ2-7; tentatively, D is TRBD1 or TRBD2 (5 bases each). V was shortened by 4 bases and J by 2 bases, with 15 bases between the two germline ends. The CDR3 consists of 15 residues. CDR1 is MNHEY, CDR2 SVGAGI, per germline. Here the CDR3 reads CASSFRGAAAYEQYF. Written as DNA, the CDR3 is TGTGCCAGCAGTTTTAGAGGGGCAGCTGCCTACGAGCAGTACTTC.

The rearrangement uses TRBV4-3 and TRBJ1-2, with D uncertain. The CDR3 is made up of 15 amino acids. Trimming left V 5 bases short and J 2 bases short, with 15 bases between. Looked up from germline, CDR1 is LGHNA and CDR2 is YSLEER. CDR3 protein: CASSTRGLGNYGYTF. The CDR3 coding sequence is TGCGCCAGCAGCACCCGTGGTCTTGGGAACTATGGCTACACCTTC.

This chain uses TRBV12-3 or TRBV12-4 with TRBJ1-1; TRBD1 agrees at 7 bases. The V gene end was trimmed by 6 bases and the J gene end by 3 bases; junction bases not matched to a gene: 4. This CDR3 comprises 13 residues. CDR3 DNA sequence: TGTGCCAGCAGGATAGGGGGCTACACTGAAGCTTTCTTT. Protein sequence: CASRIGGYTEAFF.

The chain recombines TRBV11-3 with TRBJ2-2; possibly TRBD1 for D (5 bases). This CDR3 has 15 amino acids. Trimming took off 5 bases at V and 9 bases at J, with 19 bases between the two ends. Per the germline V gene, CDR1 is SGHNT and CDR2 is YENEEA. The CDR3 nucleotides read TGTGCCAGCAGCCTGGGTGGGCAGGGTAGCCGGGAGCTGTTTTTT. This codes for CASSLGGQGSRELFF.

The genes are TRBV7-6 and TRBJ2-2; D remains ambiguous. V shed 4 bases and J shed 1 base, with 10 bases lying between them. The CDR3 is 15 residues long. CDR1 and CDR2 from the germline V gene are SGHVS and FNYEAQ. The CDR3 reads CASSSRSLNTGELFF. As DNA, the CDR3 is TGTGCCAGCAGCTCGAGGTCATTGAACACCGGGGAGCTGTTTTTT.

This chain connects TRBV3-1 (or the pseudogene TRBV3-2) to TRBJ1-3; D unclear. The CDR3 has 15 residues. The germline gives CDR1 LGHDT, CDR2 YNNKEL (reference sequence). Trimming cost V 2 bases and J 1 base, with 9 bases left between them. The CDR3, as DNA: TGTGCCAGCAGCCAATTCCCCGGGTCTGGAAACACCATATATTTT. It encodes CASSQFPGSGNTIYF.

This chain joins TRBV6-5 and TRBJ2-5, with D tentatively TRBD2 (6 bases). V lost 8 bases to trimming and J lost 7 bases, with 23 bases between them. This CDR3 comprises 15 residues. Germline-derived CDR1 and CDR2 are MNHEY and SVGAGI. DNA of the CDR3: TGTGCCAGCTCGACCCGACTAGGCGGGTTGGGGACCCAGTACTTC. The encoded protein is CASSTRLGGLGTQYF.

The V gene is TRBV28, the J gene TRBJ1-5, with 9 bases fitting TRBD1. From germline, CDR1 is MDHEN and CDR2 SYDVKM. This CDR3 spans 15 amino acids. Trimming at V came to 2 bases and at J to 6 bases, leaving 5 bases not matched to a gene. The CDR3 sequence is CASSLLYRGPQPQHF. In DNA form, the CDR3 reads TGTGCCAGCAGTTTACTCTACAGGGGGCCTCAGCCCCAGCATTTT.

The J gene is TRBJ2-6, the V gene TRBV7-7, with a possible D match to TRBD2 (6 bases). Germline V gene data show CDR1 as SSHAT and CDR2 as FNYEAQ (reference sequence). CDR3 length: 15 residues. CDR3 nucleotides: TGTGCTAGCGGACCTGGCGCGCGAGGGGCCAACGTCCTGACTTTC. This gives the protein CASGPGARGANVLTF.

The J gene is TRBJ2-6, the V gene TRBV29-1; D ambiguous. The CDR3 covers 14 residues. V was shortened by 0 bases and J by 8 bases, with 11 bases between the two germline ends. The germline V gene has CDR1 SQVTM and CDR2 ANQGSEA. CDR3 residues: CSVEDHSGPNVLTF. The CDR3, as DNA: TGCAGCGTTGAAGATCATTCAGGACCCAACGTCCTGACTTTC.

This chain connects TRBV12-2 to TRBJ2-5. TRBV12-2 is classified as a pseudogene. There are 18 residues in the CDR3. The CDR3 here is CASRLAQQRTLWNGTQYF. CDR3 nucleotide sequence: TGTGCAAGTCGCTTAGCGCAACAGCGGACACTTTGGAACGGGACCCAGTACTTC.

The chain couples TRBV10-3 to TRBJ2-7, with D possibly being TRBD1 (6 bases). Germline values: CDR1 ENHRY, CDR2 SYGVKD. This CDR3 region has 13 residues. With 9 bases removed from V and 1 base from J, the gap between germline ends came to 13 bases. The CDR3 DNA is TGTGCCATGGGGACACCTACTTCCTACGAGCAGTACTTC. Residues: CAMGTPTSYEQYF.

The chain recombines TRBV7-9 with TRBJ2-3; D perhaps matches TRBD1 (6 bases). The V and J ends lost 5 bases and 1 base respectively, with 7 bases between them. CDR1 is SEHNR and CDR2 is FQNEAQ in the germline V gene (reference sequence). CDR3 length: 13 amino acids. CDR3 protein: CASSPGGTDTQYF. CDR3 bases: TGTGCCAGCAGCCCAGGGGGCACAGATACGCAGTATTTT.

The DNA of the CDR3 is TGTGCCAGTGGTGGTGGAGGACTACACTACACCTTC. It yields the protein CASGGGGLHYTF. The V call is TRBV28, the J call TRBJ1-2; D call uncertain. The CDR3 length is 12 residues. Per germline, CDR1 MDHEN and CDR2 SYDVKM. Deletions cut 9 bases from V and 10 bases from J, with 18 bases between.

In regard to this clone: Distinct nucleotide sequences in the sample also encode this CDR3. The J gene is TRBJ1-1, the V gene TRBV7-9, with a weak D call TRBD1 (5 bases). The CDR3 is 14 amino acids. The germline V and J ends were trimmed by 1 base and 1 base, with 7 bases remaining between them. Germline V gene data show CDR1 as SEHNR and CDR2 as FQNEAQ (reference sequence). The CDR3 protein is CASSLGQRNTEAFF. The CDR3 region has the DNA TGTGCCAGCAGCTTAGGACAGAGGAACACTGAAGCTTTCTTT. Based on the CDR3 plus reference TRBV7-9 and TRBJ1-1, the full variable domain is DTGVSQNPRHKITKRGQNVTFRCDPISEHNRLYWYRQTLGQGPEFLTYFQNEAQLEKSRLLSDRFSAERPKGSFSTLEIQRTEQGDSAMYLCASSLGQRNTEAFFGQGTRLTVV.

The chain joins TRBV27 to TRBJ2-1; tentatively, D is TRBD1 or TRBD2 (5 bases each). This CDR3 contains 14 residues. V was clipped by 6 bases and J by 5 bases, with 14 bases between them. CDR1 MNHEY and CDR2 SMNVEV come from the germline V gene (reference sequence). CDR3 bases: TGTGCCAGCAGATCCGGGACCGGCAACAATGAGCAGTTCTTC. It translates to CASRSGTGNNEQFF.

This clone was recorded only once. In nucleotides, the CDR3 is TGTGCCAGCAGTTACCAGGAGCCCTACGAGCAGTACTTC. It codes for CASSYQEPYEQYF. This sequence joins TRBV6-5 and TRBJ2-7; D unresolved. CDR3 length equals 13 residues. The V end lost 2 bases, the J end lost 2 bases, and 7 bases lay between the germline ends. CDR1 and CDR2 (germline): MNHEY, SVGAGI.

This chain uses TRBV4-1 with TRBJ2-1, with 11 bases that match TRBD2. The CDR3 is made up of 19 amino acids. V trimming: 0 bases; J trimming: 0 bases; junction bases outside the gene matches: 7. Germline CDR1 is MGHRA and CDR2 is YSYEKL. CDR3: CASSQDFTSGGPSYNEQFF. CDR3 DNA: TGCGCCAGCAGCCAAGATTTTACTAGCGGGGGCCCCTCCTACAATGAGCAGTTCTTC.

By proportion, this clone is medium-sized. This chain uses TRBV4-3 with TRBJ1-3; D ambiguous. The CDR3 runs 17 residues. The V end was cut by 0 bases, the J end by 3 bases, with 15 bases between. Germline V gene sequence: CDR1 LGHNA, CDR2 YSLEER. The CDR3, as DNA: TGCGCCAGCAGCCAAGATTCCGCGGATACGGGTGGAAACACCATATATTTT. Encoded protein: CASSQDSADTGGNTIYF.